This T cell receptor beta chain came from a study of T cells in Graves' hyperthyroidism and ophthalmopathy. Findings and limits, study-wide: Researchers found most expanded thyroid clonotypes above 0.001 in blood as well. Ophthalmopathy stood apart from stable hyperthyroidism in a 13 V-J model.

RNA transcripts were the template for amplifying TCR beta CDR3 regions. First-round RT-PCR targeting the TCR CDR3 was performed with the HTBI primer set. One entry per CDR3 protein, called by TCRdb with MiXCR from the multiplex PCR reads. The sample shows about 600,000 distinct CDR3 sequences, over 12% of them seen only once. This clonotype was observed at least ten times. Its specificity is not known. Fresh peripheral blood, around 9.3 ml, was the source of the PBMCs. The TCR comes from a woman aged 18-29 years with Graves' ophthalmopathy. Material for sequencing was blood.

CDR3 sequence: CSARALPYEQYF. The DNA of the CDR3 is TGCAGTGCTAGAGCGCTCCCTTACGAGCAGTACTTC. The chain has TRBV20-1 and TRBJ2-7; unclear D gene. The germline gives CDR1 DFQATT, CDR2 SNEGSKA (reference sequence). The length of the CDR3 is 12 residues. The ends were cut back, 1 base at V and 4 bases at J, with 8 bases in the middle.